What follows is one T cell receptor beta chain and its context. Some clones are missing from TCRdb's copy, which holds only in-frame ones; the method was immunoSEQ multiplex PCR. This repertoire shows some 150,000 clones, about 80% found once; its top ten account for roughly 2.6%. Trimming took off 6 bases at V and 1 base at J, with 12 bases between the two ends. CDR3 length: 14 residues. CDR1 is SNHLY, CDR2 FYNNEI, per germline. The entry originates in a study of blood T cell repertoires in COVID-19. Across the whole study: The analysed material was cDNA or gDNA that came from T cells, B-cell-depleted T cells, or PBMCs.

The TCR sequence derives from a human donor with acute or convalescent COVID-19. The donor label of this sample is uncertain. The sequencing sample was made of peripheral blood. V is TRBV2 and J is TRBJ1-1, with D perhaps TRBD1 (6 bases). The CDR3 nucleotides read TGTGCCAGCAGGATCAGGACAGAGAACACTGAAGCTTTCTTT. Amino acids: CASRIRTENTEAFF.